This TCR beta chain came from a study of T cell responses to AZD1222 COVID-19 vaccine. Study results and limitations: Of spike-specific TCRs, nearly half reportedly target regions left unmutated in variants.

On this clone itself: Its antigen is undetermined.

This CDR3 contains 15 residues. The germline gives CDR1 SEHNR, CDR2 FQNEAQ (reference sequence). The trim removed 5 bases at V and 6 bases at J, leaving 6 bases unmatched. Some clones are missing from TCRdb's copy, which holds only in-frame ones; the method was immunoSEQ multiplex PCR. The profile shows about 110,000 clones, more than 75% of them singletons. The receptor comes from an adult in good health. The V call is TRBV7-9, the J call TRBJ2-2; 10 bases agree with TRBD1. This specimen consisted of peripheral blood, obtained on day 0 of AZD1222 vaccination. CDR3 sequence: CASSARGTGAGELFF. CDR3 coding DNA: TGTGCCAGCAGCGCAAGGGGGACAGGGGCCGGGGAGCTGTTTTTT.